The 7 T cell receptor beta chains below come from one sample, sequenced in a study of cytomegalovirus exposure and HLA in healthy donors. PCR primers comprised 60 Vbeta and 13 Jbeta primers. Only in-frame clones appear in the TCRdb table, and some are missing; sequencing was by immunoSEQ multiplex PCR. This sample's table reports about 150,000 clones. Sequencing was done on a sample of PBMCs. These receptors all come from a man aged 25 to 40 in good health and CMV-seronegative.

This CDR3 is CASSLGAGVHEQYF. The DNA for the CDR3 is TGTGCCAGCAGCTTAGGGGCGGGAGTCCACGAGCAGTACTTC. The V gene is TRBV7-7, the J gene TRBJ2-5; 7 positions match TRBD2. The J call is in doubt because the DNA end fits TRBJ2-7 better. The CDR3 is made up of 14 amino acids. Germline loops: CDR1 SSHAT, CDR2 FNYEAQ (reference sequence).

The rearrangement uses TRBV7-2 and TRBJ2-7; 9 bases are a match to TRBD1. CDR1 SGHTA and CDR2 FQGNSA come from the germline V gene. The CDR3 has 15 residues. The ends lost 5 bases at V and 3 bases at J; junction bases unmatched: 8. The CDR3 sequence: CASSRRRDRVYEQYF. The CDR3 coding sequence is TGTGCCAGCAGCAGACGCCGGGACAGGGTCTACGAGCAGTACTTC.

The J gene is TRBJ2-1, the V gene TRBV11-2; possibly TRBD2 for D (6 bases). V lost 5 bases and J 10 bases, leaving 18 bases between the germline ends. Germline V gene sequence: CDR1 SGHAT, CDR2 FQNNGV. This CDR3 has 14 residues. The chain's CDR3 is CASSPPAGRLEQFF. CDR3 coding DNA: TGTGCCAGCAGCCCACCGGCGGGGCGGCTGGAGCAGTTCTTC.

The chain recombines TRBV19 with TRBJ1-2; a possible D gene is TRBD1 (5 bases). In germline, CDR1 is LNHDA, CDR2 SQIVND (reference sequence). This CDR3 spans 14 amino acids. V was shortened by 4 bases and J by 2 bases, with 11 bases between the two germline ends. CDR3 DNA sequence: TGTGCCAGTAGTAACGGGAGGGGAAACTATGGCTACACCTTC. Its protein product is CASSNGRGNYGYTF.

CDR3 region: CARSAGDTEAFF. The CDR3 nucleotides read TGTGCCAGAAGCGCGGGGGACACTGAAGCTTTCTTT. The chain is built from TRBV5-3 and TRBJ1-1, with a possible D match to TRBD1 (5 bases). TRBV5-3 carries the ORF label, with uncertain function. The V end was cut by 4 bases, the J end by 3 bases, with 7 bases between. This CDR3 region has 12 residues.

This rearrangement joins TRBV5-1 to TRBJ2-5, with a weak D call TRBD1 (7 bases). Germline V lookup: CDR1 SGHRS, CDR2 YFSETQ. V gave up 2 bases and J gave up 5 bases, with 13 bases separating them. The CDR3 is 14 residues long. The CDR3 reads CASSLDRAGETQYF. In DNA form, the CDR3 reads TGCGCCAGCAGCTTAGACAGGGCGGGGGAGACCCAGTACTTC. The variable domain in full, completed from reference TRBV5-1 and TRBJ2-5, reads KAGVTQTPRYLIKTRGQQVTLSCSPISGHRSVSWYQQTPGQGLQFLFEYFSETQRNKGNFPGRFSGRQFSNSRSEMNVSTLELGDSALYLCASSLDRAGETQYFGPGTRLLVL.

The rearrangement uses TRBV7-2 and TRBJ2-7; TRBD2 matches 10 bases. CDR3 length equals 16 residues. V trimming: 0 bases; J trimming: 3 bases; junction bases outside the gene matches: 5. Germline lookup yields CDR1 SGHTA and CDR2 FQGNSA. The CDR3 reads CASSLAPASGSYEQYF. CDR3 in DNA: TGTGCCAGCAGCTTAGCTCCGGCTAGCGGGAGCTACGAGCAGTACTTC.